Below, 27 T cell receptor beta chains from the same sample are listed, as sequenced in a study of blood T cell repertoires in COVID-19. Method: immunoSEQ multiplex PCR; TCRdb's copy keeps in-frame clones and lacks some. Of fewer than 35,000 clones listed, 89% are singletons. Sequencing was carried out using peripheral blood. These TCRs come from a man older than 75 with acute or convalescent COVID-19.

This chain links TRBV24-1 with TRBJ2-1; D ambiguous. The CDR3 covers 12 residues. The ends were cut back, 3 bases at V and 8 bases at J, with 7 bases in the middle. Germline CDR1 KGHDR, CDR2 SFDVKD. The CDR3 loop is CATSDLSHEQFF. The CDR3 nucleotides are TGTGCCACCAGTGATCTTTCCCATGAGCAGTTCTTC.

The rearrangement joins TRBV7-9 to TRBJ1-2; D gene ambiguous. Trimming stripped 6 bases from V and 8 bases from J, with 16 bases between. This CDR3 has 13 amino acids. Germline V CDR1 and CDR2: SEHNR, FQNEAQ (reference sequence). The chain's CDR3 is CASRPGSWRGYTF. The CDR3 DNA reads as TGTGCCAGCAGGCCGGGGAGTTGGCGGGGCTACACCTTC.

In nucleotides, the CDR3 is TGTGCCATCAGTGGCTCTAGCTCCTACAATGAGCAGTTCTTC. This encodes CAISGSSSYNEQFF. The chain combines TRBV10-3 with TRBJ2-1; D call uncertain. There are 14 residues in the CDR3. The V gene's germline CDR1 is ENHRY and CDR2 SYGVKD. Trimming took 4 bases from V and 0 from J, leaving 7 bases between them.

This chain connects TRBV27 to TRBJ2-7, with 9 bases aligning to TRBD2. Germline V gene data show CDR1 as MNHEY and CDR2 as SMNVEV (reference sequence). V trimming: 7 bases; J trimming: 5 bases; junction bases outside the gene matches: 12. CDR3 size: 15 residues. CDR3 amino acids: CASTKLSGSGDEQYF. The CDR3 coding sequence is TGTGCCAGCACCAAACTTAGCGGGAGCGGAGACGAGCAGTACTTC.

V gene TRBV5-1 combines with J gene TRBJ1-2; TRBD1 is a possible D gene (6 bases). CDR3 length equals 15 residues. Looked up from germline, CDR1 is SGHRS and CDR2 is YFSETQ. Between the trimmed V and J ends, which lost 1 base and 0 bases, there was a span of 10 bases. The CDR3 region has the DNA TGCGCCAGCAGCTTGAGGCAGGGGCCTAACTATGGCTACACCTTC. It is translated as CASSLRQGPNYGYTF.

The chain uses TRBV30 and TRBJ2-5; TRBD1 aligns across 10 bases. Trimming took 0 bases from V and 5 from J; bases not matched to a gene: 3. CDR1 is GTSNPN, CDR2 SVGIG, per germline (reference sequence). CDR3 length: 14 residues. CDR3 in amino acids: CAWSVTGGWETQYF. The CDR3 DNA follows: TGTGCCTGGAGTGTGACAGGGGGCTGGGAGACCCAGTACTTC.

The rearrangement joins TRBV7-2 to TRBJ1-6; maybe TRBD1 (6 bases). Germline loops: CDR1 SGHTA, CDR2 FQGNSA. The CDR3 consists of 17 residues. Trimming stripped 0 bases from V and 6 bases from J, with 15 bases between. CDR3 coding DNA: TGTGCCAGCAGCTTAGCGGGACATTTGGCCTTTAATTCACCCCTCCACTTT. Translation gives CASSLAGHLAFNSPLHF.

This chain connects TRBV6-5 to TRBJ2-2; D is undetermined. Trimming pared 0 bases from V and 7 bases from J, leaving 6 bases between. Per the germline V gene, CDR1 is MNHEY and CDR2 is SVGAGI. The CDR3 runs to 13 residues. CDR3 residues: CASSYSPGGELFF. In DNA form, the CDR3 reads TGTGCCAGCAGTTACTCGCCGGGCGGGGAGCTGTTTTTT.

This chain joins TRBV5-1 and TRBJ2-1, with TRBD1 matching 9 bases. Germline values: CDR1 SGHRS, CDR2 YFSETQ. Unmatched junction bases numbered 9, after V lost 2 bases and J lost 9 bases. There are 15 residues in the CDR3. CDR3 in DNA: TGCGCCAGCAGCTTTACAGGGGGCGCGGGGAGTGAGCAGTTCTTC. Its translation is CASSFTGGAGSEQFF.

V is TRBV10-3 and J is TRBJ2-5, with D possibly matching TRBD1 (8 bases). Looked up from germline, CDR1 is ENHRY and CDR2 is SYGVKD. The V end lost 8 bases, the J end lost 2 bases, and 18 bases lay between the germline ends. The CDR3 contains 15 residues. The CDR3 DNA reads TGTGCCATCGGGGGGGTTGGGACAGGACAAGAGACCCAGTACTTC. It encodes CAIGGVGTGQETQYF.

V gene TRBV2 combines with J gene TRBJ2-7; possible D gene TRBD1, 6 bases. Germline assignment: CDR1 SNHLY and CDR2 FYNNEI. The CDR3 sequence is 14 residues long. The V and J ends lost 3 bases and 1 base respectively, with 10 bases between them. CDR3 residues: CASSDDRISYEQYF. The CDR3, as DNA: TGTGCCAGCAGTGACGACAGGATTTCCTACGAGCAGTACTTC.

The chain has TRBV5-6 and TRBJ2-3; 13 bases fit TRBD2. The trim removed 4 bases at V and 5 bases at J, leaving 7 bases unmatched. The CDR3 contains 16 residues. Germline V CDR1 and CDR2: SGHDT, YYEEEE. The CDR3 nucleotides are TGTGCCAGCAGCCCCCCTGGACTAGCGGGAGTAGATACGCAGTATTTT. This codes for CASSPPGLAGVDTQYF.

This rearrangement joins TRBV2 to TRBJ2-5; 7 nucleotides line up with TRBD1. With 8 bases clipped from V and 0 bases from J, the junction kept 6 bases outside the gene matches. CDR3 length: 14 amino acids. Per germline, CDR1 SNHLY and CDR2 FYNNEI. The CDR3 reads CASRSDRNQETQYF. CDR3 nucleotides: TGTGCCAGCCGTTCGGACAGGAACCAAGAGACCCAGTACTTC.

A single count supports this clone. The CDR3 region has the DNA TGTGCCAGCAGCTTATCACGGTCCGAGCAGTACTTC. Its protein is CASSLSRSEQYF. The V call is TRBV11-2, the J call TRBJ2-7; D not certain. This CDR3 has 12 residues. V lost 2 bases and J lost 6, with 8 bases in between. From germline, CDR1 is SGHAT and CDR2 FQNNGV.

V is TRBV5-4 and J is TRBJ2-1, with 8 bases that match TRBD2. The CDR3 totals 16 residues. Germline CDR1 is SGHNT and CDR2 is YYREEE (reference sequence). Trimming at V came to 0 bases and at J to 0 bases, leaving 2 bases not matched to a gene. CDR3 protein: CASSLGTSLSYNEQFF. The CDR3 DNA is TGTGCCAGCAGCTTGGGGACTAGCCTCTCCTACAATGAGCAGTTCTTC.

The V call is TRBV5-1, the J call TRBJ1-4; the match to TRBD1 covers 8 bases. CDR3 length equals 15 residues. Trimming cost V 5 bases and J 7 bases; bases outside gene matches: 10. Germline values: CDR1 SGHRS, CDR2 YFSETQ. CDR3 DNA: TGCGCCAGCAGTTCCCAGGGGGCAGACGGTGAAAAACTGTTTTTT. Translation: CASSSQGADGEKLFF.

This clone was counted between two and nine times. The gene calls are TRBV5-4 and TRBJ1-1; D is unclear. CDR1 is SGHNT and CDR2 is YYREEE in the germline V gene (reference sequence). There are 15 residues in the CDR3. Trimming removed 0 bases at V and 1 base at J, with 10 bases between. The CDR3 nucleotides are TGTGCCAGCAGCTTGGGACCGGAGCCGAACACTGAAGCTTTCTTT. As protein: CASSLGPEPNTEAFF. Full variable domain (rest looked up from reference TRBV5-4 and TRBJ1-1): ETGVTQSPTHLIKTRGQQVTLRCSSQSGHNTVSWYQQALGQGPQFIFQYYREEENGRGNFPPRFSGLQFPNYSSELNVNALELDDSALYLCASSLGPEPNTEAFFGQGTRLTVV.

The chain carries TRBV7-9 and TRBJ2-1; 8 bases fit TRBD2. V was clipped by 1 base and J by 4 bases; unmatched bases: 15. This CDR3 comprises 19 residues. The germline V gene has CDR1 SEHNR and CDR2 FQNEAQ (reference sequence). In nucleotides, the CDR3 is TGTGCCAGCAGCTTAGGCCCAGCGGGAGTACCCTATTCATACAATGAGCAGTTCTTC. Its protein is CASSLGPAGVPYSYNEQFF.

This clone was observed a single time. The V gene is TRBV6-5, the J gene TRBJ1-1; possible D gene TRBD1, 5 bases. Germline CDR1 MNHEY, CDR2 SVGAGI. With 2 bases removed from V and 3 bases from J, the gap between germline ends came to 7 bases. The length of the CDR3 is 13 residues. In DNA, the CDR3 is TGTGCCAGCAGTTACGAGACAGACACTGAAGCTTTCTTT. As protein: CASSYETDTEAFF.

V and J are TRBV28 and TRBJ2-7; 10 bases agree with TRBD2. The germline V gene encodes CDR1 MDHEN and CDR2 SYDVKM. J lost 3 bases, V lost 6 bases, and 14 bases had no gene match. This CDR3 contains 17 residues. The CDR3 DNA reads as TGTGCCAGCAGCCCAACTAGCGGGGCGGGCCACCTCTACGAGCAGTACTTC. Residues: CASSPTSGAGHLYEQYF.

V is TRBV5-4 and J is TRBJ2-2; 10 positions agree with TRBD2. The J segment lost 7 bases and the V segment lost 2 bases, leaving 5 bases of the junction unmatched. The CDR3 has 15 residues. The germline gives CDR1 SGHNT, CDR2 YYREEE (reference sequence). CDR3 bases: TGTGCCAGCAGCTTTAGCGGGAGGCATAACGGGGAGCTGTTTTTT. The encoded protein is CASSFSGRHNGELFF.

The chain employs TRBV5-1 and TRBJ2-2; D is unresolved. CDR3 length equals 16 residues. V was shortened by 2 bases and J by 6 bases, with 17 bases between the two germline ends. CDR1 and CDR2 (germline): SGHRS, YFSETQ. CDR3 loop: CASSLRSVRYSGELFF. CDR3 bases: TGCGCCAGCAGCTTACGGAGCGTACGATATTCCGGGGAGCTGTTTTTT.

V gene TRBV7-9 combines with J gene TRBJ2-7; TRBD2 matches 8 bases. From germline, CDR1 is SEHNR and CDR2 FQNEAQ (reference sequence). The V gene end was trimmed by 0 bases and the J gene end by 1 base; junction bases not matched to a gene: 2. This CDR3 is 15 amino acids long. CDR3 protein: CASSLALAGSYEQYF. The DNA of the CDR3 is TGTGCCAGCAGCTTAGCTCTAGCGGGTTCCTACGAGCAGTACTTC.

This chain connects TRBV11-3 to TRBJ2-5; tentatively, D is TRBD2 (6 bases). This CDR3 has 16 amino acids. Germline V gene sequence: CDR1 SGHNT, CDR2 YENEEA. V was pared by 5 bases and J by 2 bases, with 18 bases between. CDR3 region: CASSISVGTSQETQYF. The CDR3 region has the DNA TGTGCCAGCAGCATTTCAGTCGGGACTTCTCAAGAGACCCAGTACTTC.

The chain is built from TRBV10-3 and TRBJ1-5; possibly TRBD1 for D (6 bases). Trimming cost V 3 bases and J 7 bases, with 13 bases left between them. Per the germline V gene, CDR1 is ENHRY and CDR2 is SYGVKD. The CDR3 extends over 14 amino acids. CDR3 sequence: CAISETGNGQPQHF. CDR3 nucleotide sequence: TGTGCCATCAGTGAAACAGGGAACGGGCAGCCCCAGCATTTT.

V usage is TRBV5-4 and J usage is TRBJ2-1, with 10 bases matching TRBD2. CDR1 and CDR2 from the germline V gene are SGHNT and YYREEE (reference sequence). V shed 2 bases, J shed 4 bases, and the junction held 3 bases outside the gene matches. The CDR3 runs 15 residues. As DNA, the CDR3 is TGTGCCAGCAGCTTCCCTAGCGGGGGTTACAATGAGCAGTTCTTC. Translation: CASSFPSGGYNEQFF.

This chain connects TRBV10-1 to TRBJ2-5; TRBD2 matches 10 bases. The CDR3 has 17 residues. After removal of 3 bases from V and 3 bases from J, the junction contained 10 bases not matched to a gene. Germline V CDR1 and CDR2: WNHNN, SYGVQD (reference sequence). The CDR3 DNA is TGCGCCAGCAGTGATTTCGGGGTAGCGGGAGGCGAAGAGACCCAGTACTTC. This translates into CASSDFGVAGGEETQYF.